The 26 T cell receptor beta chains presented below share a single source sample, sequenced in a study of cytomegalovirus exposure and HLA in healthy donors. A multiplex PCR was run with 60 Vbeta primers and 13 Jbeta primers. Clones were sequenced by immunoSEQ multiplex PCR, and TCRdb holds only the in-frame ones, with some missing. In the table there are approximately 100,000 clones, approximately 80% of which are singletons. Sequencing input: PBMCs. The receptor set was obtained from a man younger than 30 in good health and CMV-seronegative.

J is TRBJ2-2 and V is TRBV10-3, with TRBD1 identical over 7 bases. Per germline, CDR1 ENHRY and CDR2 SYGVKD. CDR3 length: 15 residues. V was clipped by 8 bases and J by 4 bases; unmatched bases: 10. Here the CDR3 DNA reads TGTGCCATCGGGGAAGGGGGCAGGGCCACCGGGGAGCTGTTTTTT. It encodes CAIGEGGRATGELFF.

V is TRBV15 and J is TRBJ2-7; 7 bases are shared with TRBD1. The CDR3 runs 15 residues. CDR1 LNHNV and CDR2 YYDKDF come from the germline V gene (reference sequence). V shed 2 bases, J shed 4 bases, and the junction held 8 bases outside the gene matches. CDR3 loop: CATSRSGTALYEQYF. The DNA for the CDR3 is TGTGCCACCAGCAGATCCGGGACAGCTCTTTACGAGCAGTACTTC.

The chain is built from TRBV6-5 and TRBJ1-4, with D possibly being TRBD1 (6 bases). Trimming removed 0 bases at V and 4 bases at J, with 12 bases between. Germline V gene lookup returns CDR1 MNHEY and CDR2 SVGAGI. This CDR3 comprises 16 residues. The CDR3 bases are TGTGCCAGCAGTTACTCACAGGGATTCATTAATGAAAAACTGTTTTTT. Translation: CASSYSQGFINEKLFF.

This chain connects TRBV11-3 to TRBJ1-6; 8 bases are a match to TRBD1. CDR1 is SGHNT, CDR2 YENEEA, per germline. The V segment lost 5 bases and the J segment 10 bases; nucleotides outside the gene matches: 4. CDR3 size: 13 residues. CDR3 amino acids: CASSQGAESPLHF. CDR3 DNA: TGTGCCAGCAGCCAGGGGGCTGAATCACCCCTCCACTTT.

The V and J genes are TRBV6-1 and TRBJ1-2, with TRBD1 identical over 7 bases. V lost 2 bases and J lost 7; bases outside the gene matches: 7. The CDR3 runs 14 residues. Per germline, CDR1 MNHNS and CDR2 SASEGT. The CDR3 DNA is TGTGCCAGCAGTGAAAGGGGGCAGTTAAGTGGCTACACCTTC. Its protein is CASSERGQLSGYTF.

This rearrangement joins TRBV27 to TRBJ1-1, with 11 nucleotides matching TRBD1. This CDR3 spans 17 amino acids. Unmatched junction bases numbered 8, after V lost 5 bases and J lost 0 bases. CDR1 is MNHEY, CDR2 SMNVEV, per germline (reference sequence). CDR3 loop: CASSPGQGATLNTEAFF. Written as DNA, the CDR3 is TGTGCCAGCAGTCCTGGACAGGGGGCAACCTTGAACACTGAAGCTTTCTTT.

J is TRBJ1-6 and V is TRBV13, with D possibly being TRBD1 (5 bases). V lost 3 bases and J 7 bases, leaving 13 bases between the germline ends. CDR3 size: 15 residues. Germline CDR1 and CDR2: PRHDT and FYEKMQ (reference sequence). The CDR3 reads CASSFLQDRNSPLHF. CDR3 DNA sequence: TGTGCCAGCAGCTTCCTGCAAGACAGAAATTCACCCCTCCACTTT.

The chain joins TRBV18 to TRBJ2-7, with a tentative D call TRBD1 (6 bases). This CDR3 spans 15 amino acids. Germline lookup yields CDR1 KGHSH and CDR2 LQKENI. V lost 0 bases and J 4 bases, leaving 13 bases between the germline ends. CDR3 in amino acids: CASSPPGGIGYEQYF. CDR3 DNA sequence: TGTGCCAGCTCACCACCAGGGGGTATTGGGTACGAGCAGTACTTC.

The chain recombines TRBV7-6 with TRBJ2-7; the D gene is possibly TRBD2 (6 bases). Trimming took 5 bases from V and 6 from J, leaving 17 bases between them. The CDR3 extends over 14 amino acids. The V gene's germline CDR1 is SGHVS and CDR2 FNYEAQ. The CDR3 DNA sequence: TGTGCCAGCAGCCCGAGTAGGGAGGCAGGCGAGCAGTACTTC. Translated, it gives CASSPSREAGEQYF. Complete variable domain (other parts from reference TRBV7-6 and TRBJ2-7): GAGVSQSPRYKVTKRGQDVALRCDPISGHVSLYWYRQALGQGPEFLTYFNYEAQQDKSGLPNDRFSAERPEGSISTLTIQRTEQRDSAMYRCASSPSREAGEQYFGPGTRLTVT.

The chain uses TRBV9 and TRBJ2-2; 11 nucleotides agree with TRBD1. CDR3 length equals 14 residues. The germline CDR1 and CDR2 sequences are SGDLS and YYNGEE. Trimming removed 7 bases from V and 7 bases from J; junction bases left unmatched: 6. The CDR3, as DNA: TGTGCCAGCGGAGGACAGGGGGCTGGCGGGGAGCTGTTTTTT. This sequence encodes CASGGQGAGGELFF.

The rearrangement uses TRBV18 and TRBJ1-2; D may be TRBD1 (5 bases). Trimming pared 0 bases from V and 3 bases from J, leaving 8 bases between. The CDR3 length is 14 residues. The germline gives CDR1 KGHSH, CDR2 LQKENI. Here the CDR3 DNA reads TGTGCCAGCTCACCACCAGGGGTGGACTATGGCTACACCTTC. The encoded protein is CASSPPGVDYGYTF. Combining the CDR3 with reference TRBV18 and TRBJ1-2 gives the whole variable domain NAGVMQNPRHLVRRRGQEARLRCSPMKGHSHVYWYRQLPEEGLKFMVYLQKENIIDESGMPKERFSAEFPKEGPSILRIQQVVRGDSAAYFCASSPPGVDYGYTFGSGTRLTVV.

The V gene is TRBV7-9, the J gene TRBJ2-7, with 10 bases identical to TRBD1. Germline CDR1 reads SEHNR; CDR2 reads FQNEAQ (reference sequence). This CDR3 has 17 amino acids. Losses at the gene ends were 3 bases for V and 2 bases for J; bases not matched to a gene: 10. The CDR3 region is CASSFHLGQGGTYEQYF. In DNA form, the CDR3 reads TGTGCCAGCAGCTTCCACCTCGGACAGGGGGGAACCTACGAGCAGTACTTC.

This clone was found a few times. This sequence joins TRBV5-1 and TRBJ2-5; the D is unclear. Trimming took off 2 bases at V and 0 bases at J, with 2 bases between the two ends. The CDR3 is made up of 12 amino acids. Germline CDR1 is SGHRS and CDR2 is YFSETQ. This CDR3 reads CASSFYQETQYF. The CDR3 DNA reads as TGCGCCAGCAGCTTCTACCAAGAGACCCAGTACTTC.

V usage is TRBV4-2 and J usage is TRBJ1-2, with TRBD1 as a possible D gene (5 bases). V was cut by 0 bases and J by 3 bases, with 11 bases left in between. The CDR3 contains 15 residues. Germline V gene lookup returns CDR1 LGHNA and CDR2 YNFKEQ. The CDR3 region has the DNA TGTGCCAGCAGCCAAGATCGGGGGGACTACTATGGCTACACCTTC. Its protein is CASSQDRGDYYGYTF.

The chain links TRBV11-3 to TRBJ1-1; D gene unclear. This CDR3 contains 13 residues. Germline assignment: CDR1 SGHNT and CDR2 YENEEA. The V gene lost 1 base and the J gene lost 3 bases, with 6 bases spanning the gap. The chain's CDR3 is CASSLASDTEAFF. DNA for the CDR3: TGTGCCAGCAGCTTAGCGAGCGACACTGAAGCTTTCTTT.

This chain links TRBV11-2 with TRBJ1-2; TRBD1 is a possible D gene (6 bases). The CDR3 length is 15 residues. Germline V lookup: CDR1 SGHAT, CDR2 FQNNGV. V was cut by 5 bases and J by 8 bases, with 21 bases left in between. The CDR3: CASSLGRGSRKGYTF. DNA for the CDR3: TGTGCCAGCAGCCTAGGCAGGGGCTCACGAAAAGGCTACACCTTC.

This chain links TRBV2 with TRBJ1-1; 8 nucleotides line up with TRBD1. Germline assignment: CDR1 SNHLY and CDR2 FYNNEI. The V and J ends lost 8 bases and 4 bases, in that order; junction bases with no gene match: 9. The CDR3 contains 14 residues. The CDR3 region has the DNA TGTGCCAGCCATCCAACAGGGGGGGGCACTGAAGCTTTCTTT. It codes for CASHPTGGGTEAFF.

The V gene is TRBV27, the J gene TRBJ2-6; the match to TRBD1 covers 7 bases. Germline CDR1 and CDR2: MNHEY and SMNVEV (reference sequence). V trimming: 5 bases; J trimming: 4 bases; junction bases outside the gene matches: 14. The CDR3 has 18 amino acids. The CDR3 DNA reads as TGTGCCAGCAGTCCCCGTGGACAGGCACCGGCGGGGGCCAACGTCCTGACTTTC. As protein: CASSPRGQAPAGANVLTF. The full variable domain, in which reference TRBV27 and TRBJ2-6 provide the parts outside the CDR3, is EAQVTQNPRYLITVTGKKLTVTCSQNMNHEYMSWYRQDPGLGLRQIYYSMNVEVTDKGDVPEGYKVSRKEKRNFPLILESPSPNQTSLYFCASSPRGQAPAGANVLTFGAGSRLTVL.

A word on this clone: This sample includes further DNA sequences coding for the same CDR3. The chain has TRBV5-1 and TRBJ2-1; perhaps TRBD2 as D (6 bases). CDR1 is SGHRS, CDR2 YFSETQ, per germline. Trimming removed 0 bases from V and 4 bases from J, with 11 bases in between. CDR3 size: 15 residues. The CDR3: CASSLVGGDYNEQFF. The CDR3 nucleotides read TGCGCCAGCAGCTTGGTGGGGGGAGATTACAATGAGCAGTTCTTC. Together with reference TRBV5-1 and TRBJ2-1, the CDR3 gives the full variable domain: KAGVTQTPRYLIKTRGQQVTLSCSPISGHRSVSWYQQTPGQGLQFLFEYFSETQRNKGNFPGRFSGRQFSNSRSEMNVSTLELGDSALYLCASSLVGGDYNEQFFGPGTRLTVL.

V usage is TRBV2 and J usage is TRBJ1-4; TRBD1 aligns across 12 bases. The germline gives CDR1 SNHLY, CDR2 FYNNEI. CDR3 length equals 15 residues. Trimming at V came to 6 bases and at J to 5 bases, leaving 4 bases not matched to a gene. This chain's CDR3 is CASSPGTGGNEKLFF. The CDR3 DNA is TGTGCCAGCAGCCCGGGGACAGGGGGCAATGAAAAACTGTTTTTT.

This chain joins TRBV5-1 and TRBJ2-7, with 9 bases lining up with TRBD1. Looked up from germline, CDR1 is SGHRS and CDR2 is YFSETQ. After removal of 2 bases from V and 1 base from J, the junction contained 4 bases not matched to a gene. CDR3 length: 15 residues. The CDR3 DNA sequence: TGCGCCAGCAGCTTAGGACAGGGGAGATCCTACGAGCAGTACTTC. It codes for CASSLGQGRSYEQYF.

The J gene is TRBJ1-5, the V gene TRBV27; D is undetermined. V was shortened by 6 bases and J by 5 bases, with 11 bases between the two germline ends. The CDR3 loop spans 13 amino acids. Germline V CDR1 and CDR2: MNHEY, SMNVEV (reference sequence). The CDR3 region has the DNA TGTGCCAGCAGAGGAGAAAATTATCAGCCCCAGCATTTT. Encoded protein: CASRGENYQPQHF.

The chain has TRBV5-4 and TRBJ2-2; D is undetermined. V dropped 1 base and J dropped 1 base, with 8 bases sitting between them. From germline, CDR1 is SGHNT and CDR2 YYREEE (reference sequence). CDR3 length: 15 residues. CDR3 in amino acids: CASSLSAVNTGELFF. CDR3 bases: TGTGCCAGCAGCTTGTCGGCGGTGAACACCGGGGAGCTGTTTTTT.

For the CDR3, the DNA is TGTGCCAGCATTCTAGGGGCAGCCTCTAACTATGGCTACACCTTC. This translates into CASILGAASNYGYTF. The genes are TRBV6-1 and TRBJ1-2; perhaps TRBD1 as D (5 bases). The CDR3 consists of 15 residues. Germline-derived CDR1 and CDR2 are MNHNS and SASEGT. Deletions cut 7 bases from V and 0 bases from J, with 15 bases between.

The rearrangement uses TRBV9 and TRBJ2-7; 10 bases align to TRBD2. This CDR3 spans 15 amino acids. The germline V gene encodes CDR1 SGDLS and CDR2 YYNGEE. V lost 2 bases to trimming and J lost 3 bases; unmatched junction nucleotides: 5. CDR3 DNA sequence: TGTGCCAGCAGCGTGATGAGCGGGGGGGACTACGAGCAGTACTTC. This sequence encodes CASSVMSGGDYEQYF.

The table lists this clone with a few counts. V is TRBV28 and J is TRBJ2-7; the match to TRBD2 covers 8 bases. CDR3 length: 18 amino acids. Germline values: CDR1 MDHEN, CDR2 SYDVKM. The V and J ends lost 1 base and 1 base, in that order; junction bases with no gene match: 12. CDR3 nucleotide sequence: TGTGCCAGCAGTTTATACACTAGCGGAAACCCCACATCCTACGAGCAGTACTTC. Its translation: CASSLYTSGNPTSYEQYF.